The following is a T cell receptor beta chain sequence with its context. The target of this receptor is not known. No much larger clone exists at a distance of one base, and base qualities are not known. The data were obtained in a study of cytomegalovirus exposure and HLA in healthy donors (dated by TCRdb to 2016 to 2017). Concerning the study at large: An earlier analysis of 587 of the donors reported roughly 300 Gb of sequence data and 117 million unique TCR beta sequences obtained from roughly 180 million T cells. Five DR-DQ haplotypes were treated as single units for association and clustering because of strong linkage in the cohort. Typing coverage varied by locus: roughly 629-630 donors for A, B, C, DRB1 and DQB1; roughly 500 for DQA1; some 610 for DPA1; roughly 470 for DPB1. The genetic ancestry cluster associated with self-reported Caucasian donors included roughly four fifths of the roughly 390 genotyped donors. Every discovery cohort repertoire had been produced on one sequencing platform. A later genetic analysis used genome-wide SNP genotypes for about 60% of the 666 donors, treating that subset as a discovery cohort. Donor age, sex, ethnicity and CMV serostatus were compiled alongside the repertoire data. Along with the approximately 670-subject first cohort, a separate validation cohort of over a hundred different subjects was used. The study combined high-throughput TCR immunosequencing, statistical association of individual TCRs with disease status, and machine learning to predict cytomegalovirus infection status. A later analysis re-examined previously published TCR beta repertoires from just over 650 donors and added high-resolution HLA genotyping to investigate patterns of TCR occurrence. The study was designed to test whether signatures of past pathogen exposure could be identified by cataloging public T cell receptors. An early release that covered approximately 600 HLA-typed donors contained about 300 gigabases of sequencing data and around 85 million unique TCR sequences. Across around 400 genotyped donors of the cohort, an average of about 240,000 unique TCR beta nucleotide sequences per donor were sequenced, and roughly a sixth of those sequences were non-productive. Using immunosequencing, the study profiled T cell repertoires from about 610 subjects and related those repertoires to cytomegalovirus serostatus. The later analysis used no new phenotypic data to find candidate immune exposures, relying instead on TCR beta sequences and their occurrence across donors. In an earlier analysis of over 550 of the donors, high-throughput TCR beta sequencing was used to judge whether each TCR beta V gene segment behaved as functional or pseudogenic. Both class I and class II loci were covered by HLA typing, at four-digit resolution.

General study outcomes and caveats: When HLA alleles, especially DR and DQ, strongly co-occurred, TCR associations were difficult to assign to individual alleles. Sequencing depth was assumed to be roughly uniform across donors in the presence/absence analyses, though that assumption may not hold. A later genetic analysis associated a missense DCLRE1C variant with V-gene and J-gene trimming of TCR beta chains, and an independent cohort replicated the association. In this cohort, only TCR beta chains were sequenced, and detectable features were limited by the absence of alpha or paired-chain data. The study listed over 150 TCR beta chains as associated with cytomegalovirus. A further reported finding was that TCR beta sequences accurately predicted the HLA-A and HLA-B alleles for most subjects in the first cohort. Some IMGT-functional V segments, including TRBV6-2 and TRBV6-3, could not be distinguished by the 87-base-pair reads and were therefore excluded. Several of the top co-occurrence clusters appeared to be linked to parvovirus B19, influenza, CMV and Epstein-Barr virus, according to a later analysis. A later analysis associated around 16,000 TCR beta sequences with specific HLA alleles at a false discovery rate of 0.05. In an earlier analysis of 587 of the donors, most TCR beta V segments appeared in productive rearrangements about 87% or about 30% of the time, broadly matching IMGT annotations. A cluster of highly shared sequence variants was judged likely to represent a technical artifact of the sequencing pipeline. Correlated functional status among segregating V segments might be attributable to linkage disequilibrium, but an unknown experimental factor could not be ruled out. A later analysis found that most CMV-associated TCR beta chains appeared HLA-restricted, with HLA associations seemingly driven largely by CMV exposure. Over 15 rarely observed V segments, including chromosome 9 orphons, were excluded from the earlier analysis of about 600 of the donors because counts were too low. Compared with equally common non-associated chains, HLA-associated TCR beta chains in a later analysis were more clonally expanded and had lower generation probabilities. Because HLA typing was unavailable for some donors at each locus, only the typed subset was used in association tests. The classifier was reported to diagnose cytomegalovirus status with high specificity and sensitivity in both the original cohort and the validation cohort. While some public TCRs were present in many individuals, most TCR sequences turned up only very rarely across donors. In a later genetic analysis, fewer N-insertions in productive TCRs were reported among donors in an Asian-associated ancestry cluster than the approximately 710-donor mean. Immune exposure information for the cohort was limited to CMV serostatus. In a later analysis, TCR association rates were found to vary across HLA loci, with the most associated TCRs seen for DRB1 alleles and the fewest for HLA-C alleles. The authors suggested that the approach could potentially be extended to other disease states and immunological phenotypes. In vitro tests confirmed that three of the cytomegalovirus-associated TCR beta chains recognize cytomegalovirus antigens.

CDR1 and CDR2 (GTSNPN, SVGIG) derive from the germline V gene (reference sequence). The CDR3 runs 14 residues from the cysteine to the phenylalanine. Just the 42-base CDR3 DNA is kept, in frame starting at base 1. V is pared back by 1 base and J by 4 bases, with 13 bases lying between the germline termini. The library was prepared using the immunoSEQ multiplex PCR assay. For the multiplex PCR, a mixture combining 60 forward primers for TCR Vbeta segments and 13 reverse primers for TCR Jbeta segments was used. A multiplex PCR assay on genomic DNA amplified the CDR3 region of rearranged TCR beta genes. On the Illumina HiSeq System, the amplified TCR beta libraries were sequenced as 87-base-pair reads. The authors' analysis ran thus. A later analysis tallied 75 million to 95 million unique TCR beta chains across the 610 or so repertoires, and about 12 million of those chains were shared by two or more donors. A nearest-neighbor algorithm error-corrected the raw reads and collapsed the reads into unique sequences, merging closely related sequences to remove PCR and sequencing errors. To assign V, D and J gene segments, CDR3 sequences were aligned to IMGT reference sequences. For a sequence to be retained, a match of at least six nucleotides to both a V gene segment and a J gene segment was required. Rearrangements were classified as productive when the CDR3 lacked stop codons and remained in frame with V and J, and all other rearrangements were classified as non-productive. Following IMGT convention, CDR3 was defined as the stretch from the second conserved V-encoded cysteine to the conserved J-encoded phenylalanine. The earlier analysis of 550 to 650 of the donors excluded any sequence lacking an unambiguous match to a single V gene segment. An earlier analysis of approximately 590 of the donors classified V segments as functional when productive rearrangements were above 56.7% and as segregating when the standard deviation between donors was above 5%. A statistical classification framework was built for diagnosing cytomegalovirus status from the catalog of TCR beta chain sequences. V and J gene assignment, in a later analysis, came from comparing TCR nucleotide sequences with IMGT/GENE-DB human TR gene sequences. A later analysis assigned CDR3 sequences and most-parsimonious VDJ recombination scenarios with the TCRdist pipeline. In a later analysis, every TCR beta chain was defined by the combination of its CDR3 amino acid sequence and its V-gene family, and reads without a unique V-gene family were dropped. A later analysis removed 550 to 700 highly shared, low-generation-probability nucleotide sequences to deal with suspected cross-contamination and a sequencing artifact. In a later analysis, a clonal expansion index was calculated for each public chain from normalized within-repertoire ranks of inferred template counts. In a later analysis, generation probabilities were computed using a VDJ recombination model fitted to out-of-frame rearrangements, and the results were checked against IGoR. In a later analysis, TCR-TCR, TCR-HLA and TCR-CMV co-occurrence was scored with hypergeometric tests, and a repertoire-size bias correction was applied to TCR pairs. False discovery rates were estimated in a later analysis by permuting HLA or CMV assignments 20 times. In a later analysis, co-occurring TCRs were grouped with DBSCAN, and TCRdist sequence similarity was added when clustering was performed within HLA-allele-positive subsets. Repertoires with fewer than 30,000 or more than 120,000 public chains, plus five repertoires with anomalous nucleotide sharing, were excluded from co-occurrence clustering. Not all clones reach the TCRdb copy of this immuneACCESS table, which keeps in-frame sequences only. Checked studies attribute under half of the gap to unresolved V genes and leave the rest unexplained. V, J and clone size are those of that table, while D and trimming were read from the DNA. Across this sample there are around 150,000 clones, with around 79% seen only once. Around 6.3% of the sample is in the top ten clones.

The cohort was made up of roughly 670 healthy bone marrow donors. At the time of sampling, all cohort members were nominally healthy, though unrecorded immune exposures were likely present. The donor was CMV seropositive and belonged to the group of more than 250 seropositive cohort members. A peripheral blood sample was provided by each donor, and peripheral blood mononuclear cells were used for TCR beta sequencing. The Qiagen DNeasy Blood Extraction Kit was used to extract genomic DNA from the blood cell samples. Sequenced input: PBMCs. This TCR came from a man aged 35 to 55 in good health and CMV-seropositive. The rearranged segments are TRBV30 and TRBJ1-2; no D gene is confidently identified. The DNA is as follows: TGTGCCTGGAGTGCTATACGCTACTCCTATGGCTACACCTTC. The resulting protein is CAWSAIRYSYGYTF.